This T cell receptor beta chain originates from a study of spatial heterogeneity in lung cancer. The CDR3 length is 13 residues. V was clipped by 3 bases and J by 0 bases, with 8 bases between them. Germline CDR1 and CDR2: DFQATT and SNEGSKA (reference sequence). Documented time point: blood at routine non-recurrence follow-up after resection. Overall study results and limits: Blood contained ubiquitous expanded tumor TCRs more at resection than at follow-up.

This clonotype was observed a few times. What it binds is not known. MiXCR was run by TCRdb on the 5' RACE reads, yielding one entry per CDR3 protein. Here the sample spans around 10,000 distinct CDR3 sequences, roughly 22% being singletons. The sample here was PBMCs, taken at follow-up. V and J are TRBV20-1 and TRBJ1-1, with D possibly matching TRBD1 (5 bases). This clonotype originated in a male donor with early-stage non-small cell lung cancer. CDR3 sequence: CSARTVMNTEAFF. The CDR3, as DNA: TGCAGTGCTAGGACAGTCATGAACACTGAAGCTTTCTTT.